Here is one TCR beta chain with its context. Its target is unknown. Repertoires were generated with immunoSEQ multiplex PCR, while TCRdb's copy carries only in-frame clones and drops some. The sample includes around 74,000 clones, about 91% of them seen just once. This sample is drawn from a study of T cell responses to AZD1222 COVID-19 vaccine. Findings of the study overall: Reports say nearly half of spike-specific TCRs go after unmutated variant regions. The study found Spike-specific TCR breadth and depth rose after two AZD1222 doses. Donors skewed white British and female; clonal diversity was possibly underestimated.

Per the germline V gene, CDR1 is SGDLS and CDR2 is YYNGEE. The CDR3 is 15 residues long. V was pared by 3 bases and J by 7 bases, with 7 bases of the junction left unmatched. V is TRBV9 and J is TRBJ1-6; 7 positions agree with TRBD1. The receptor comes from an adult in good health. The sample in question was peripheral blood, obtained on day 0 of MenACWY control vaccination. CDR3 residues: CASSASGTANSPLHF. The CDR3 DNA reads TGTGCCAGCAGCGCGTCCGGGACAGCAAATTCACCCCTCCACTTT.